This T cell receptor beta chain was sequenced during a study of regulatory T cells in long-lasting Graves disease. The time point denotes: persistent/refractory GD, antithyroid drugs over 5 years with positive TRAb. PBMC-derived RNA was used for the TCR library. According to the study, TCR beta libraries were built with iRepertoire HTBI primers and CDR3-region Arm-PCR. Each CDR3 protein is one row after TCRdb ran MiXCR on the multiplex PCR reads. The data contain 400,000 to 450,000 distinct CDR3 sequences, about a quarter of them singletons. CDR1 and CDR2 from the germline V gene are LGHDT and YNNKEL (reference sequence). Trimming removed 5 bases at V and 1 base at J, with 15 bases between. CDR3 length: 17 residues. In this sample, this clonotype turned up a few times. Its specificity is unknown. Notes on the study in general: Those with persistent Graves' had less TCR diversity than newly diagnosed patients. Among persistent patients, a larger number of public clonotypes were shared (approximately 2,900) than among newly diagnosed patients (roughly 910). Persistent disease showed a preference for TRBV28, TRBJ1-2 and TRBJ2-5.

This sample comprised peripheral blood mononuclear cells (PBMCs), obtained when the disease was refractory, from a patient treated with antithyroid drugs. The clonotype originates from a female donor with Graves disease. V gene TRBV3-1 combines with J gene TRBJ2-6; D is possibly TRBD1 or TRBD2 (5 bases each). Here the CDR3 reads CASSAGTKVSGANVLTF. In nucleotides, the CDR3 is TGTGCCAGCAGCGCCGGGACCAAGGTATCTGGGGCCAACGTCCTGACTTTC.